This TCR beta chain was sequenced in a study of beta chain features in type 1 diabetes. The study, taken as a whole, reports: Across all four CD4+ subsets, people with type 1 diabetes showed modestly shorter TCRB CDR3s. Small HLA sub-analyses could not settle whether HLA shapes TCRB rearrangement. Fewer insertions but more deletions were seen at VDJ junctions in type 1 diabetes patients.

Cell sorting via CD45RO/CCR7/CD25/CD127/CD95/CD27 was performed to obtain CD4+ naive, central memory, regulatory and stem cell-like memory cells. As concerns this clone: Its antigen remains unknown.

Isolated RNA was reverse transcribed in full, so expressed TCRB transcripts were sequenced. Assay used: immunoSEQ multiplex PCR; TCRdb lists only in-frame clones, some missing. This sample has some 660,000 clones; over 11% occur once, and the top ten carry less than 0.04%. The CDR3 is 15 amino acids. With 2 bases removed from V and 2 bases from J, the gap between germline ends came to 10 bases. From germline, CDR1 is LGHNA and CDR2 YSLEER. Sequencing was performed on naive CD4+ T cells from blood. The chain employs TRBV4-3 and TRBJ2-1; TRBD2 might be the D (5 bases). The sequence derives from a man between 18 and 29 years old with type 1 diabetes. CDR3 amino acids: CASSQYEGPYNEQFF. The CDR3 coding sequence is TGCGCCAGCAGCCAATATGAGGGTCCCTACAATGAGCAGTTCTTC.